This T cell receptor beta chain was obtained from a study of blood T cells in healthy people across ages. Findings and limits, study-wide: In these data, TCR beta diversity tracked strongly with naive T cell percentage.

A sample-barcoded 5' primer and a J-beta primer mix were used in a second PCR of roughly 7 to 11 cycles. Every cDNA molecule carried a tag from a template-switch adaptor bearing 12 random nucleotides. Each CDR3 protein is one row after TCRdb ran MiXCR on the 5' RACE reads. The table lists 850,000 to 1,000,000 distinct CDR3 sequences, around 48% of them singletons. Looked up from germline, CDR1 is DFQATT and CDR2 is SNEGSKA (reference sequence). This CDR3 is built from 14 residues. Germline trimming cut 6 bases from V and 3 bases from J; bases unmatched to any gene: 7. Notes on this clonotype: Its antigen is still unknown.

The sequenced material came from blood. This receptor was obtained from a man under 40 in good health. The chain recombines TRBV20-1 with TRBJ2-3; 9 bases agree with TRBD2. CDR3 region: CSADPGLATDTQYF. CDR3 DNA: TGCAGTGCAGACCCGGGACTAGCTACAGATACGCAGTATTTT.